A selection of T cell receptor beta chains follows, all from one sample in a study of PD-L1 blockade in urothelial cancer. The protocol was immunoSEQ multiplex PCR, while the TCRdb copy is restricted to in-frame clones and leaves out a portion. The profile covers under 50,000 clones, with roughly 92% appearing a single time and approximately 10% taken by the ten largest. This material consisted of PBMCs, taken around atezolizumab (anti-PD-L1) treatment. Every receptor here comes from a woman in her sixties with urothelial cancer. Each CDR3 is given with its conserved first and last residue. The order of the fields is V gene, D gene, J gene, CDR3 protein, CDR3 DNA. D genes are given only for firm matches.

TRBV2	TRBD2	TRBJ2-1	CASSEVGTSGRREQFF	TGTGCCAGCAGTGAAGTTGGGACTAGCGGGAGAAGAGAGCAGTTCTTC
TRBV5-6	.	TRBJ2-2	CASSLIRGSTGELFF	TGTGCCAGCAGCTTGATTCGGGGTTCGACCGGGGAGCTGTTTTTT
TRBV29-1	TRBD1	TRBJ1-2	CSVTFPGQDYGYTF	TGCAGCGTTACATTCCCGGGACAGGACTATGGCTACACCTTC
TRBV6-6	.	TRBJ1-2	CASSRERDVIYGYTF	TGTGCCAGCAGTCGAGAGCGTGACGTGATCTATGGCTACACCTTC
TRBV28	TRBD2	TRBJ2-1	CASSYPPGLAGGSSYNEQFF	TGTGCCAGCAGTTATCCACCGGGACTAGCGGGAGGAAGCTCCTACAATGAGCAGTTCTTC
TRBV4-1	.	TRBJ2-7	CASSQGSGLTSEQYF	TGCGCCAGCAGCCAAGGAAGCGGGTTGACAAGCGAGCAGTACTTC
TRBV7-8	TRBD2	TRBJ2-5	CASRSGLAGLGGQETQYF	TGTGCCAGCAGATCCGGACTAGCGGGACTAGGGGGCCAAGAGACCCAGTACTTC
TRBV28	.	TRBJ1-2	CASSLGGGYYGYTF	TGTGCCAGCAGTTTAGGGGGGGGATACTATGGCTACACCTTC
TRBV5-1	.	TRBJ1-3	CASSLDQGRNTIYF	TGCGCCAGCAGCTTGGACCAGGGGAGAAACACCATATATTTT
TRBV19	TRBD1	TRBJ1-1	CASSLGQGYYEAFF	TGTGCCAGTAGTCTGGGACAGGGGTACTATGAAGCTTTCTTT